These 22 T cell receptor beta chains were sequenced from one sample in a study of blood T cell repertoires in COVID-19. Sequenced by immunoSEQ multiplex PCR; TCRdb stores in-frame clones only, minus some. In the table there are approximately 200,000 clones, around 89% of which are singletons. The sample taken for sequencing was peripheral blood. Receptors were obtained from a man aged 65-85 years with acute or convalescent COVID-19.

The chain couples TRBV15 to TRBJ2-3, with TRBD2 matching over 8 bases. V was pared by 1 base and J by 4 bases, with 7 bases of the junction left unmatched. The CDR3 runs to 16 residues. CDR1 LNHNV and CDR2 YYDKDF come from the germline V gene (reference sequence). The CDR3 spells CATSRASGSRADTQYF. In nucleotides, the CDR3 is TGTGCCACCAGCAGAGCAAGCGGGAGTAGGGCAGATACGCAGTATTTT.

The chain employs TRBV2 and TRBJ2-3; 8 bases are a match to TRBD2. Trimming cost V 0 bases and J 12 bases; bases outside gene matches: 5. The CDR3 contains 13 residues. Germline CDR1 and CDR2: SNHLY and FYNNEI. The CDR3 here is CASSEAQAGVQYF. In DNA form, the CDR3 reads TGTGCCAGCAGTGAAGCGCAAGCGGGAGTACAGTATTTT.

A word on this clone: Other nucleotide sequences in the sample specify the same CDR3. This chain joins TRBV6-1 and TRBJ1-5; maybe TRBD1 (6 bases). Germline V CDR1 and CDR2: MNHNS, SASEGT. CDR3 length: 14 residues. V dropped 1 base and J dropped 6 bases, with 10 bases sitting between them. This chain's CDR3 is CASSEGGGGQPQHF. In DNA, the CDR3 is TGTGCCAGCAGTGAAGGGGGGGGCGGTCAGCCCCAGCATTTT.

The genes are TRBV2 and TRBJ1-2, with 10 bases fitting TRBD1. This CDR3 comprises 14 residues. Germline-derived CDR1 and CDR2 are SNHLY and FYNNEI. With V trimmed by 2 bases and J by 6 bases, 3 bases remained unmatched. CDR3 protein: CASSERQGANGYTF. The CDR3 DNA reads TGTGCCAGCAGTGAACGACAGGGGGCGAATGGCTACACCTTC. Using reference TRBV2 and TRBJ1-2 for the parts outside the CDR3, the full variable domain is EPEVTQTPSHQVTQMGQEVILRCVPISNHLYFYWYRQILGQKVEFLVSFYNNEISEKSEIFDDQFSVERPDGSNFTLKIRSTKLEDSAMYFCASSERQGANGYTFGSGTRLTVV.

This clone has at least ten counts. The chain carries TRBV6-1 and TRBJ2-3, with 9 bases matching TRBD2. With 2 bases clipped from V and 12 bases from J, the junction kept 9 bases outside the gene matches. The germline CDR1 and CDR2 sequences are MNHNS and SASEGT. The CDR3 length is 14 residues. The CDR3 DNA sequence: TGTGCCAGCAGTGAATACGTCGCGGGAGGGCCTCAGTATTTT. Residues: CASSEYVAGGPQYF.

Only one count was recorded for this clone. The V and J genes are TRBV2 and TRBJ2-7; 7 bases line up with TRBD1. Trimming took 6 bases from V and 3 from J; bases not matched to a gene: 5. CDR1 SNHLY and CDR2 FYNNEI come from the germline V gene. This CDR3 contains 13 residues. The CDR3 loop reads CASRGDSNYEQYF. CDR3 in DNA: TGTGCCAGCAGGGGGGACAGCAACTACGAGCAGTACTTC.

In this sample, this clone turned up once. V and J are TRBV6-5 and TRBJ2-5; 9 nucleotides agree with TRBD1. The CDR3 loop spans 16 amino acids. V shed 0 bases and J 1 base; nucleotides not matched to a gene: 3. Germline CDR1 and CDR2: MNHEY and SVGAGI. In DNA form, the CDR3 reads TGTGCCAGCAGTTACTCCACGGGACAGGGCCAAGAGACCCAGTACTTC. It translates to CASSYSTGQGQETQYF.

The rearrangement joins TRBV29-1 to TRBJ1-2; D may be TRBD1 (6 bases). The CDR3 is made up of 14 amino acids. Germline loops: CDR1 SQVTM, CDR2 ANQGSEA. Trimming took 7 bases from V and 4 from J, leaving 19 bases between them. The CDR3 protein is CSATKMDRLYGYTF. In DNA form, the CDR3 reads TGCAGCGCTACGAAAATGGACAGACTCTATGGCTACACCTTC.

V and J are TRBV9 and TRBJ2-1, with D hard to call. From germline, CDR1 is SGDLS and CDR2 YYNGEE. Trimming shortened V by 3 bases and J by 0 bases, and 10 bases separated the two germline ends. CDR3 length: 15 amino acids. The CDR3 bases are TGTGCCAGCAGCGCGGAGTTAGCCTCCTACAATGAGCAGTTCTTC. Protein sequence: CASSAELASYNEQFF.

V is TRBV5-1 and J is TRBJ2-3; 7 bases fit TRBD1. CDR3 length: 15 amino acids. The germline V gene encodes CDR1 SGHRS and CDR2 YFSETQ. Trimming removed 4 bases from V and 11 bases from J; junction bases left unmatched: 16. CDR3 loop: CASSIGTVPDSWQYF. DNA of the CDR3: TGCGCCAGCAGCATAGGGACAGTCCCGGATTCCTGGCAGTATTTT.

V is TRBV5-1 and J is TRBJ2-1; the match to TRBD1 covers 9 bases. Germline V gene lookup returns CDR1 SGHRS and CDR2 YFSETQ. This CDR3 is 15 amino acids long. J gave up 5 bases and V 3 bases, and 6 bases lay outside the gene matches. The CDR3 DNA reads TGCGCCAGCAGCTCACAGGGGGCGCCCGACAATGAGCAGTTCTTC. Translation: CASSSQGAPDNEQFF.

This CDR3 is CASSLRGTPGSGELFF. In DNA form, the CDR3 reads TGTGCCAGCAGCCTCCGCGGGACCCCTGGGTCCGGGGAGCTGTTTTTT. J is TRBJ2-2 and V is TRBV7-2; possibly TRBD2 for D (6 bases). V lost 5 bases, J lost 6 bases, and 19 bases lay in between. This CDR3 is built from 16 residues. Germline V lookup: CDR1 SGHTA, CDR2 FQGNSA.

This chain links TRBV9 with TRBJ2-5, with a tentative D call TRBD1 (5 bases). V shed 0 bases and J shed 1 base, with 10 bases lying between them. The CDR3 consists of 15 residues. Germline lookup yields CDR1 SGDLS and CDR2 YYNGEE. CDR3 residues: CASSVDGAVQETQYF. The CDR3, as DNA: TGTGCCAGCAGCGTAGATGGGGCAGTCCAAGAGACCCAGTACTTC. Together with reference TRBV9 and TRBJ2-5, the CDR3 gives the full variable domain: DSGVTQTPKHLITATGQRVTLRCSPRSGDLSVYWYQQSLDQGLQFLIQYYNGEERAKGNILERFSAQQFPDLHSELNLSSLELGDSALYFCASSVDGAVQETQYFGPGTRLLVL.

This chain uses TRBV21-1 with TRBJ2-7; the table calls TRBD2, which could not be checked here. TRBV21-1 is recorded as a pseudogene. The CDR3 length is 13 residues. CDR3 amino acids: CASSDESSYEQYF. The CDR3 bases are TGTGCCAGCAGCGATGAGAGCTCCTACGAGCAGTACTTC.

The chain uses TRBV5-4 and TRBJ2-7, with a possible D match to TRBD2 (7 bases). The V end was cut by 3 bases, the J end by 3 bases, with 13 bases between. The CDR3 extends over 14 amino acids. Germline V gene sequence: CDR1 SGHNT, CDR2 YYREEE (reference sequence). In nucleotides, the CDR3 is TGTGCCAGCAGCTGGGGGGGGGCCGGCTACGAGCAGTACTTC. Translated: CASSWGGAGYEQYF.

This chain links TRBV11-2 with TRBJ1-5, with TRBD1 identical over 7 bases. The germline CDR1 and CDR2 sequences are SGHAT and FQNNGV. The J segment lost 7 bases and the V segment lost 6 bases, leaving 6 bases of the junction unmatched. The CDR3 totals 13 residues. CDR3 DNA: TGTGCCAGCAGTCATACAGGGGTCCAGCCCCAGCATTTT. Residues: CASSHTGVQPQHF.

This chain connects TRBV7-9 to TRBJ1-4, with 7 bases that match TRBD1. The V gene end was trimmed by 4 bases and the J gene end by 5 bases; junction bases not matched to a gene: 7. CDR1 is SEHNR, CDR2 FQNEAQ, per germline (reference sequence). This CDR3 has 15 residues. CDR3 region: CASSSFQGVNEKLFF. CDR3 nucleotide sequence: TGTGCCAGCAGCTCCTTCCAGGGGGTAAATGAAAAACTGTTTTTT.

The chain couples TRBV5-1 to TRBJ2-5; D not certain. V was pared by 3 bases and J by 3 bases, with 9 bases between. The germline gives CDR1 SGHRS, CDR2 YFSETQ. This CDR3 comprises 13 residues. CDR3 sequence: CASSYGSKETQYF. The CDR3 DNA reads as TGCGCCAGCAGCTACGGGTCGAAAGAGACCCAGTACTTC.

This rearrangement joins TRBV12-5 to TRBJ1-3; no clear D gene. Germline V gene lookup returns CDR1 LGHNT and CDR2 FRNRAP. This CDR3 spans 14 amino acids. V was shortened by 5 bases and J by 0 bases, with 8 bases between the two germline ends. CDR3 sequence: CASGIMSSGNTIYF. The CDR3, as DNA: TGTGCTAGTGGTATTATGAGCTCTGGAAACACCATATATTTT.

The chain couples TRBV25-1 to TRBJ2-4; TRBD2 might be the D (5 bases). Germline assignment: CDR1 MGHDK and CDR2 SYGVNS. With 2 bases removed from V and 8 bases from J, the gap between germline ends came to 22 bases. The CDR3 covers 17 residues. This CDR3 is CASSESSFGGRFDIQYF. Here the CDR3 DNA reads TGTGCCAGCAGTGAAAGTAGTTTTGGAGGACGGTTCGACATTCAGTACTTC.

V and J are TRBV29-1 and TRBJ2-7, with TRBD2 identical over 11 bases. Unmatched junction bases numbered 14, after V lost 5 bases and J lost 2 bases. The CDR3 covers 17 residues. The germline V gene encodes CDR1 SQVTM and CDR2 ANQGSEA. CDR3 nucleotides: TGCAGCGTTCAGCGGGACAGAGGGACTAGCGGAGCCTACGAGCAGTACTTC. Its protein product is CSVQRDRGTSGAYEQYF.

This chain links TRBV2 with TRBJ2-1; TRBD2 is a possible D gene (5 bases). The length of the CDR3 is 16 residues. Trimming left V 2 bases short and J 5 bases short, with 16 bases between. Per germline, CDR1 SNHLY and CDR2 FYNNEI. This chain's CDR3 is CASSESRGGLHNEQFF. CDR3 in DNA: TGTGCCAGCAGTGAATCTCGGGGTGGCTTGCACAATGAGCAGTTCTTC.